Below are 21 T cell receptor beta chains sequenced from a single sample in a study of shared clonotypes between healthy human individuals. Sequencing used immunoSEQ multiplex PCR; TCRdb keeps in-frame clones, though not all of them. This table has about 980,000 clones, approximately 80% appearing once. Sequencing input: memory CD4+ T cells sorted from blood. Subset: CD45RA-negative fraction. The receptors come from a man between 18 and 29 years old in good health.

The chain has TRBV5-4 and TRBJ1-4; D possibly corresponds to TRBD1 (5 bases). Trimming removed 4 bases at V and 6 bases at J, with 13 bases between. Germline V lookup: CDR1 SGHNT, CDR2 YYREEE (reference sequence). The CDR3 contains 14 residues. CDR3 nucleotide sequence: TGTGCCAGCAGCACGGGGGGGGAGGATGAAAAACTGTTTTTT. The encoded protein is CASSTGGEDEKLFF.

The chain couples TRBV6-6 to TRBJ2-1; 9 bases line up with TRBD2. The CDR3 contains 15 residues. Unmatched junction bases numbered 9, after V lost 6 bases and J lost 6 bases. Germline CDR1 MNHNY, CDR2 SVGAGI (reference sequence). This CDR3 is CASSPRTSAFNEQFF. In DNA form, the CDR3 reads TGTGCCAGCAGCCCAAGGACTAGCGCGTTCAATGAGCAGTTCTTC.

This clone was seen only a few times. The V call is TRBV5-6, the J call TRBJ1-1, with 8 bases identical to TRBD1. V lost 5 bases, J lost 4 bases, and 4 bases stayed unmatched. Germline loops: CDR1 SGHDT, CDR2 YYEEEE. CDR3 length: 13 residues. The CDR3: CASSQGAGTEAFF. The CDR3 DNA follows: TGTGCCAGCAGTCAGGGGGCCGGCACTGAAGCTTTCTTT.

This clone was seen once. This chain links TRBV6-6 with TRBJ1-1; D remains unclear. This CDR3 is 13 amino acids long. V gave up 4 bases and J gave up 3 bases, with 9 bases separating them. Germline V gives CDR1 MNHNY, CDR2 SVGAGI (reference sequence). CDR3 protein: CASSSGSDTEAFF. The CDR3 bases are TGTGCCAGCAGTTCGGGGTCGGACACTGAAGCTTTCTTT.

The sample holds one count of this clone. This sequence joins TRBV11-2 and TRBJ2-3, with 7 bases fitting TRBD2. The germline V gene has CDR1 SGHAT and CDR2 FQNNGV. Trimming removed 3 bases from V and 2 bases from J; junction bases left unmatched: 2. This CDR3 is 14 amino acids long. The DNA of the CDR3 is TGTGCCAGCAGCTTGGGAGGGGTCACAGATACGCAGTATTTT. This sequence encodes CASSLGGVTDTQYF. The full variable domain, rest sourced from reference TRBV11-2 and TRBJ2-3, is EAGVAQSPRYKIIEKRQSVAFWCNPISGHATLYWYQQILGQGPKLLIQFQNNGVVDDSQLPKDRFSAERLKGVDSTLKIQPAKLEDSAVYLCASSLGGVTDTQYFGPGTRLTVL.

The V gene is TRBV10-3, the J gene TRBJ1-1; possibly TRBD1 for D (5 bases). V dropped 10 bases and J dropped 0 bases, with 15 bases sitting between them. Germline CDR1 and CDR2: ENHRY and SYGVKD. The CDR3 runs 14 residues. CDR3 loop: CATLDLTVNTEAFF. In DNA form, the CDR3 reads TGTGCCACCCTAGACCTGACAGTGAACACTGAAGCTTTCTTT.

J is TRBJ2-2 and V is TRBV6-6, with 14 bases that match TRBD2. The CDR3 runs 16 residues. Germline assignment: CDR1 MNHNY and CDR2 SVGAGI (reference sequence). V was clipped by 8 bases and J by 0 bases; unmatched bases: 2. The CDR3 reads CASGTSGSANTGELFF. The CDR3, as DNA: TGTGCCAGCGGGACTAGCGGGAGCGCGAACACCGGGGAGCTGTTTTTT.

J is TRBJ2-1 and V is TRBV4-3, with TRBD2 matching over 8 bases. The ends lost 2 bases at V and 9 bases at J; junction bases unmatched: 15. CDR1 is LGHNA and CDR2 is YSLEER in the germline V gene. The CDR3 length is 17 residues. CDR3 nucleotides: TGCGCCAGCAGCCAACAAGCGGGACTAGGTCCCGCGGGTGAGCAGTTCTTC. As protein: CASSQQAGLGPAGEQFF.

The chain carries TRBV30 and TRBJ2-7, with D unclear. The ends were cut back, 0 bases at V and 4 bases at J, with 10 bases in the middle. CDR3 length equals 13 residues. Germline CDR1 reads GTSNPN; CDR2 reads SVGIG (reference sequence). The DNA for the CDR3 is TGTGCCTGGAGTGTGCTTTTAGAATACGAGCAGTACTTC. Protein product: CAWSVLLEYEQYF. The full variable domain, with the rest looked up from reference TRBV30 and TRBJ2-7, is SQTIHQWPATLVQPVGSPLSLECTVEGTSNPNLYWYRQAAGRGLQLLFYSVGIGQISSEVPQNLSASRPQDRQFILSSKKLLLSDSGFYLCAWSVLLEYEQYFGPGTRLTVT.

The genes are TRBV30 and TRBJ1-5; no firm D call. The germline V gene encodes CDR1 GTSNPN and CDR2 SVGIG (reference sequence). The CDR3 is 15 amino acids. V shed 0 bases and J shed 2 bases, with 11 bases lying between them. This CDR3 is CAWSVADRRNQPQHF. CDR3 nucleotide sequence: TGTGCCTGGAGTGTGGCCGATCGGCGCAATCAGCCCCAGCATTTT.

CDR3 sequence: CASSRQVGGSRSDEQFF. The CDR3 nucleotides read TGCGCCAGCAGCCGACAAGTGGGTGGTAGTCGTAGCGATGAGCAGTTCTTC. This chain connects TRBV4-1 to TRBJ2-1, with D maybe TRBD2 (5 bases). This CDR3 has 17 amino acids. Deletions cut 4 bases from V and 8 bases from J, with 24 bases between. Germline-derived CDR1 and CDR2 are MGHRA and YSYEKL.

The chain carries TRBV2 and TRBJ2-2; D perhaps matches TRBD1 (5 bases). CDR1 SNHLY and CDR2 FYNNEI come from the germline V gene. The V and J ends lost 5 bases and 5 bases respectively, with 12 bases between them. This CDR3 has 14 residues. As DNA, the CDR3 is TGTGCCAGCAGTAGGACAATTATAACCGGGGAGCTGTTTTTT. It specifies CASSRTIITGELFF.

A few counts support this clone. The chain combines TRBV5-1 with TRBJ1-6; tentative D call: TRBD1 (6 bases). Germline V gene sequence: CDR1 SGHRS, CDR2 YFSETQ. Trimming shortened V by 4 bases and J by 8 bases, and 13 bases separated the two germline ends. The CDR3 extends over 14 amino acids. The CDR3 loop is CASSTTGSDSPLHF. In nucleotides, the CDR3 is TGCGCCAGCAGCACAACAGGGAGTGATTCACCCCTCCACTTT.

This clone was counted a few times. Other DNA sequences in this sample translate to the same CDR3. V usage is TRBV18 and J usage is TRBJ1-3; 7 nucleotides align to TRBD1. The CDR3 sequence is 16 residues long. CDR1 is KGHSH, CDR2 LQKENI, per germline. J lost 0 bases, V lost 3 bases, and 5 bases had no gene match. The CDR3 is CASSPGQAISGNTIYF. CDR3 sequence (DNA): TGTGCCAGCTCACCCGGACAGGCGATCTCTGGAAACACCATATATTTT.

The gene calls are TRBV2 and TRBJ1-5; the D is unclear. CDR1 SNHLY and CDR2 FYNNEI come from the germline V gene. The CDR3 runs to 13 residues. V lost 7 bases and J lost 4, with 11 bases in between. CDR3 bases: TGTGCCAGCAAGGACGGATATAATCAGCCCCAGCATTTT. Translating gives CASKDGYNQPQHF.

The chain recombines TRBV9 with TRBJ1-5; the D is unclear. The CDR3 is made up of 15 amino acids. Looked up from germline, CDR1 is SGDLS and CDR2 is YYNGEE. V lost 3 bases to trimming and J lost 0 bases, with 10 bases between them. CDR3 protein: CASSASPSSNQPQHF. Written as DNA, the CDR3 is TGTGCCAGCAGCGCTTCGCCTTCTAGCAATCAGCCCCAGCATTTT.

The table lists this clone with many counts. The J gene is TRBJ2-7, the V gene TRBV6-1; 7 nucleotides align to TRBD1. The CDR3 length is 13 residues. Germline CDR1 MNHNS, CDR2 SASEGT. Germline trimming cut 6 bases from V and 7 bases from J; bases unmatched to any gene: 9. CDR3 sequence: CASRNRGLEEQYF. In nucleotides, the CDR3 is TGTGCCAGCAGGAATAGGGGGCTGGAAGAGCAGTACTTC.

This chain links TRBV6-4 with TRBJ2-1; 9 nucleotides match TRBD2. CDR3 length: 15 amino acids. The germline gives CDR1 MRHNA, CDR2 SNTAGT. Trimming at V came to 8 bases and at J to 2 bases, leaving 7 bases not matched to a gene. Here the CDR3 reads CASGLSGRPYNEQFF. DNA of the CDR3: TGTGCCAGCGGCCTTAGCGGGAGACCCTACAATGAGCAGTTCTTC.

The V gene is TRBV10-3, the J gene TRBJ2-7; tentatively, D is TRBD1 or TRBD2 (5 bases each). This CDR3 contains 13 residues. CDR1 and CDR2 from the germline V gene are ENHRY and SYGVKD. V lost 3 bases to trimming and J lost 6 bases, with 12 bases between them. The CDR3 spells CAISDGTQPEQYF. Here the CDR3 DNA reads TGTGCCATCAGTGATGGGACCCAACCCGAGCAGTACTTC.

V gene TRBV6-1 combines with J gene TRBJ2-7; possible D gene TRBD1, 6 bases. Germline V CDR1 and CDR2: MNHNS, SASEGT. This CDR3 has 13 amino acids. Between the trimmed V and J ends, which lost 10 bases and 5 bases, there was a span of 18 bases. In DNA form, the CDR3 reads TGTGCCACAGGCCAACAGGGATACAACGAGCAGTACTTC. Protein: CATGQQGYNEQYF.

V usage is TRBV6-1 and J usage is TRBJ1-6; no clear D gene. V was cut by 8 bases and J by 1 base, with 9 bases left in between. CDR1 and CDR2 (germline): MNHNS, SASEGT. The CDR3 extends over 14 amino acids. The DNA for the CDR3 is TGTGCCAGCGGTTCCTTATCCTATAATTCACCCCTCCACTTT. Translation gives CASGSLSYNSPLHF.